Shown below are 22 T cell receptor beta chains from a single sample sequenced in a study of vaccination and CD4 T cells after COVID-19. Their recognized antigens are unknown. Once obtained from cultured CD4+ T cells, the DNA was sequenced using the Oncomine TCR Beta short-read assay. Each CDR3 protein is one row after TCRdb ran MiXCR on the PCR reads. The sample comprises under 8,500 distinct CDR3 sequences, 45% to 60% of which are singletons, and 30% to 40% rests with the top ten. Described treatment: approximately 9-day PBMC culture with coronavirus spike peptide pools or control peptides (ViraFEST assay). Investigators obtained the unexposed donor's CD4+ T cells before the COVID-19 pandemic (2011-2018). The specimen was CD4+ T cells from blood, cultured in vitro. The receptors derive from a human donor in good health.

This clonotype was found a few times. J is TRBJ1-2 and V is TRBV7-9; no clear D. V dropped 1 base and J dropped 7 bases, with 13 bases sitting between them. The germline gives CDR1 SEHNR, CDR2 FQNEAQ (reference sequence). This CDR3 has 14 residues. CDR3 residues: CASSLEALTGGYTF. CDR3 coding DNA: TGTGCCAGCAGCTTAGAAGCTCTGACGGGTGGCTACACCTTC. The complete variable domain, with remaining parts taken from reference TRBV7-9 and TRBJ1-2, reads DTGVSQNPRHKITKRGQNVTFRCDPISEHNRLYWYRQTLGQGPEFLTYFQNEAQLEKSRLLSDRFSAERPKGSFSTLEIQRTEQGDSAMYLCASSLEALTGGYTFGSGTRLTVV.

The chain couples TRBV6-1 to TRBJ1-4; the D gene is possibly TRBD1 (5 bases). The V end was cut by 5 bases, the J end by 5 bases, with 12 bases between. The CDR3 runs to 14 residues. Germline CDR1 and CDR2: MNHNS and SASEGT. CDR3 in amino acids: CASSPDIWNEKLFF. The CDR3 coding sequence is TGTGCCAGCAGTCCGGACATATGGAATGAAAAACTGTTTTTT.

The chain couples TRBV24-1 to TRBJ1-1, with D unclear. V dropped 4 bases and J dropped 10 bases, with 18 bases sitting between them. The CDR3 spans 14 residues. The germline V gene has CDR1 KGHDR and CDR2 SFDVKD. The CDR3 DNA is TGTGCCACCAGTGAGGCCGGGATGACCAAGGGAGCTTTCTTT. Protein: CATSEAGMTKGAFF.

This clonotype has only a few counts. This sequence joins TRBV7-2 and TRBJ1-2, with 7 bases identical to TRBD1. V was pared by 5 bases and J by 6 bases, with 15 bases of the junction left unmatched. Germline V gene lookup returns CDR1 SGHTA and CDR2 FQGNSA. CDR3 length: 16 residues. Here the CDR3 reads CASSPRGGFWVDGYTF. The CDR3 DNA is TGTGCCAGCAGCCCCCGAGGGGGCTTTTGGGTGGATGGCTACACCTTC.

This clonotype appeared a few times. CDR3 nucleotide sequence: TGTGCCAGCAGAAACCGGGATGCTCGGGATAATTCACCCCTCCACTTT. The encoded protein is CASRNRDARDNSPLHF. The rearrangement joins TRBV6-1 to TRBJ1-6; D not certain. The CDR3 is 16 residues long. Germline lookup yields CDR1 MNHNS and CDR2 SASEGT. Trimming took 6 bases from V and 5 from J, leaving 17 bases between them.

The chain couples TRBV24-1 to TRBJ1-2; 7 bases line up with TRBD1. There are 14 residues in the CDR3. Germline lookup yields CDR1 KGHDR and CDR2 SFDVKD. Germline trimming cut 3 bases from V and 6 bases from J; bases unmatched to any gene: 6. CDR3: CATSDADREDGYTF. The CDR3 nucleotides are TGTGCCACCAGTGATGCCGACAGGGAGGATGGCTACACCTTC.

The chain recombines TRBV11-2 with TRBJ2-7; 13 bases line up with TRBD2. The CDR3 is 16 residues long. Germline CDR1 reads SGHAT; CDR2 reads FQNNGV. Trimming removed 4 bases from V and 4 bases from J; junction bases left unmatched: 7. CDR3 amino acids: CASSYPTGLAGYEQYF. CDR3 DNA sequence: TGTGCCAGCAGCTATCCCACGGGACTAGCGGGGTACGAGCAGTACTTC. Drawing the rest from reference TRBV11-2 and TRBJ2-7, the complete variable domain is EAGVAQSPRYKIIEKRQSVAFWCNPISGHATLYWYQQILGQGPKLLIQFQNNGVVDDSQLPKDRFSAERLKGVDSTLKIQPAKLEDSAVYLCASSYPTGLAGYEQYFGPGTRLTVT.

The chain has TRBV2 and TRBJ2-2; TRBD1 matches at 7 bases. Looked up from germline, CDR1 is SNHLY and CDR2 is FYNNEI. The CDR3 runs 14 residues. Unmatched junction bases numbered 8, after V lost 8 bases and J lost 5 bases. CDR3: CASQGDSRTGELFF. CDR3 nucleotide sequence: TGTGCCAGCCAGGGGGACAGTCGTACCGGGGAGCTGTTTTTT.

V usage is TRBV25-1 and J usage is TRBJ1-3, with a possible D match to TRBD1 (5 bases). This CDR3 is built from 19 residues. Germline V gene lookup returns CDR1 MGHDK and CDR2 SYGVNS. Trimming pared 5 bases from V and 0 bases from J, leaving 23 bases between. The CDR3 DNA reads TGTGCCAGCAGTCCGAGGTCCCGCAGGGAACTTTACTCTGGAAACACCATATATTTT. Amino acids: CASSPRSRRELYSGNTIYF.

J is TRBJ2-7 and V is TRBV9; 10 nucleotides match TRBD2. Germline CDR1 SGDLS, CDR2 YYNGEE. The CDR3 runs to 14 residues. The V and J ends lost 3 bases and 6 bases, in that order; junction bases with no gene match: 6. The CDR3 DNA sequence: TGTGCCAGCAGCGCCTCAGCGGGAGGGGGCGAGCAGTACTTC. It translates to CASSASAGGGEQYF.

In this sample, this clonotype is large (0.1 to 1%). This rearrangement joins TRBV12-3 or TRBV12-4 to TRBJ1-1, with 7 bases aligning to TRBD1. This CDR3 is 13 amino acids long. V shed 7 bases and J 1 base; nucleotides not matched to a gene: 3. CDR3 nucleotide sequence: TGTGCCAGCAAAGGGACAGCGAACACTGAAGCTTTCTTT. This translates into CASKGTANTEAFF.

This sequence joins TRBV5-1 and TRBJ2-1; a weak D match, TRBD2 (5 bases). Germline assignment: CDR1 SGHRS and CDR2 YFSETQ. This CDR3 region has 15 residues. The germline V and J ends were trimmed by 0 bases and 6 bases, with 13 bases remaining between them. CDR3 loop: CASSLVSLASNEQFF. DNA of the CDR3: TGCGCCAGCAGCTTGGTAAGCCTAGCAAGCAATGAGCAGTTCTTC. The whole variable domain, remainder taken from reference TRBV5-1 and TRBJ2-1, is KAGVTQTPRYLIKTRGQQVTLSCSPISGHRSVSWYQQTPGQGLQFLFEYFSETQRNKGNFPGRFSGRQFSNSRSEMNVSTLELGDSALYLCASSLVSLASNEQFFGPGTRLTVL.

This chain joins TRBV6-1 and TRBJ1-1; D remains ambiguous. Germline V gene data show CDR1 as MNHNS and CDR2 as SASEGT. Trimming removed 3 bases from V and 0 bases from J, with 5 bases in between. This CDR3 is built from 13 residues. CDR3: CASSDRMNTEAFF. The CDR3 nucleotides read TGTGCCAGCAGTGACAGGATGAACACTGAAGCTTTCTTT.

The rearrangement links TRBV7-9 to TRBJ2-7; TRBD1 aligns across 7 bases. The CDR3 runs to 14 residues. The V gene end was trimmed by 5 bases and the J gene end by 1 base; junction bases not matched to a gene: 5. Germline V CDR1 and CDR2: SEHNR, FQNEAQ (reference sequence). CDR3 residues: CASSAQQGSYEQYF. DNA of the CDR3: TGTGCCAGCAGCGCCCAACAGGGGTCCTACGAGCAGTACTTC.

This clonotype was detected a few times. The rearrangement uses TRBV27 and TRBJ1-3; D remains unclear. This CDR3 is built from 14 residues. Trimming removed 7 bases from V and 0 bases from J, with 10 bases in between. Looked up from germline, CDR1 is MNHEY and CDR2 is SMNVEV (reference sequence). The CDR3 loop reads CASKEGPSGNTIYF. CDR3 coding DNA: TGTGCCAGCAAGGAGGGCCCCTCTGGAAACACCATATATTTT.

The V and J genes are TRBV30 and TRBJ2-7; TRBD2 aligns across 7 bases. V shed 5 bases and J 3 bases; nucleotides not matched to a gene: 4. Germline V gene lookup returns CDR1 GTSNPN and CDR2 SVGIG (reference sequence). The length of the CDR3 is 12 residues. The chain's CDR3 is CAWDGGSYEQYF. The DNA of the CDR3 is TGTGCCTGGGACGGCGGGAGCTACGAGCAGTACTTC.

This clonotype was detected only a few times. CDR3 bases: TGTGCCAGTGGAGGGGGGCGGTTCGGGGAAGCTTTCTTT. Encoded protein: CASGGGRFGEAFF. V usage is TRBV7-2 and J usage is TRBJ1-1, with D perhaps TRBD1 (6 bases). This CDR3 region has 13 residues. The V and J ends lost 9 bases and 8 bases respectively, with 19 bases between them. Germline lookup yields CDR1 SGHTA and CDR2 FQGNSA.

CDR3 residues: CASSQVRGRHFNQPQHF. Here the CDR3 DNA reads TGTGCCAGCAGCCAGGTGAGGGGAAGGCATTTCAATCAGCCCCAGCATTTT. The V call is TRBV14, the J call TRBJ1-5; the D gene is possibly TRBD1 (5 bases). CDR3 length equals 17 residues. Trimming shortened V by 3 bases and J by 3 bases, and 18 bases separated the two germline ends. Germline V gene data show CDR1 as SGHDN and CDR2 as FVKESK.

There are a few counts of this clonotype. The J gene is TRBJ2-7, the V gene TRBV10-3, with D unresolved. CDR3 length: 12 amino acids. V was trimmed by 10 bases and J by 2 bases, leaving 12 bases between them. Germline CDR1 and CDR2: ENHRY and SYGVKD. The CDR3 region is CATSEPPYEQYF. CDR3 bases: TGTGCCACCTCGGAGCCCCCCTACGAGCAGTACTTC.

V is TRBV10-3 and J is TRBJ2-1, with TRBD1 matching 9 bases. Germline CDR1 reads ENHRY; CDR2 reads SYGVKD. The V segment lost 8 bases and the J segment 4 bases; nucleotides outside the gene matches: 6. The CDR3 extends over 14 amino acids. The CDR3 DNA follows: TGTGCCATCCAACAGGGGGCACTTTACAATGAGCAGTTCTTC. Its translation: CAIQQGALYNEQFF.

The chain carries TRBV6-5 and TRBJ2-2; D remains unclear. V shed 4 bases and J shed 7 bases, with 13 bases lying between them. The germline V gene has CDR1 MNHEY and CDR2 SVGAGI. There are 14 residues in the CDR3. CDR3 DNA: TGTGCCAGCAGTTCGAGACCCTTGGGCGGGGAGCTGTTTTTT. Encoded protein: CASSSRPLGGELFF.

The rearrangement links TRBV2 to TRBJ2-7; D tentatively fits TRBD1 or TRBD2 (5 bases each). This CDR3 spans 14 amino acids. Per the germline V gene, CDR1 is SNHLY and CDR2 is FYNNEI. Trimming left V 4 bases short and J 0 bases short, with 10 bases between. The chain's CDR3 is CASSVEGFSYEQYF. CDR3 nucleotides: TGTGCCAGCAGTGTAGAGGGGTTCTCCTACGAGCAGTACTTC.